This entry features one TCR beta chain sequence. This sample is part of a study of HIV-infected patients and healthy controls. CDR1 is LNHDA, CDR2 SQIVND, per germline (reference sequence). The CDR3 spans 15 residues. Trimming left V 8 bases short and J 3 bases short, with 14 bases between. Via MiXCR, TCRdb re-called the 5' RACE reads, giving one row per CDR3 protein. Here the sample spans around 64,000 distinct CDR3 sequences, about a sixth being singletons. Sequencing was done on a sample of CD4+ T cells from blood. The chain employs TRBV19 and TRBJ1-6; D gene unclear. The TCR originated in a human donor in good health. The CDR3 sequence is CASRKPGVYNSPLHF. CDR3 in DNA: TGTGCCAGTCGGAAACCAGGAGTCTATAATTCACCCCTCCACTTT.